Shown below are 32 T cell receptor beta chains from a single sample sequenced in a study of blood T cell repertoires in COVID-19. Here immunoSEQ multiplex PCR was the method, and the copy in TCRdb shows in-frame clones only, minus some. The sample has 60,000 to 85,000 clones, just over 85% seen once. Sequencing input: peripheral blood. These receptors all come from a woman older than 75 with active or convalescent COVID-19.

This clone appeared a few times. The rearrangement links TRBV19 to TRBJ1-5; D is possibly TRBD1 (6 bases). The CDR3 runs to 15 residues. V was trimmed by 1 base and J by 4 bases, leaving 11 bases between them. Per the germline V gene, CDR1 is LNHDA and CDR2 is SQIVND (reference sequence). CDR3 in DNA: TGTGCCAGTAGTATAGTTAGGACAGTTAATCAGCCCCAGCATTTT. Translation: CASSIVRTVNQPQHF.

This clone appeared a few times. The chain is built from TRBV7-2 and TRBJ1-5; possibly TRBD1 for D (6 bases). The CDR3 spans 13 residues. The V and J ends lost 5 bases and 11 bases respectively, with 16 bases between them. The germline V gene encodes CDR1 SGHTA and CDR2 FQGNSA. The CDR3 bases are TGTGCCAGCAGCCCTACAAGGGGGGGGGCCCAGCATTTT. Its protein product is CASSPTRGGAQHF.

This clone was seen once. V gene TRBV11-3 combines with J gene TRBJ2-1; 12 bases map to TRBD2. This CDR3 is 15 amino acids long. CDR1 and CDR2 from the germline V gene are SGHNT and YENEEA. J lost 7 bases, V lost 4 bases, and 5 bases had no gene match. Here the CDR3 DNA reads TGTGCCAGCAGCTCGACTAGCGGGAGAGGTAATGAGCAGTTCTTC. It translates to CASSSTSGRGNEQFF.

This sequence joins TRBV12-3 or TRBV12-4 and TRBJ2-1; D unclear. There are 12 residues in the CDR3. V was trimmed by 7 bases and J by 8 bases, leaving 12 bases between them. CDR3 sequence reads: CASTPGSDEQFF. The CDR3 region has the DNA TGTGCCAGCACCCCAGGTAGTGATGAGCAGTTCTTC.

The chain recombines TRBV4-3 with TRBJ2-5; D gene ambiguous. CDR1 and CDR2 from the germline V gene are LGHNA and YSLEER. CDR3 length: 13 amino acids. V gave up 0 bases and J gave up 5 bases, with 7 bases separating them. The CDR3 DNA reads TGCGCCAGCAGCCAAGATAGCCGGGAGACCCAGTACTTC. Translating it yields CASSQDSRETQYF.

This clone was detected only once. This chain links TRBV5-8 with TRBJ1-5, with a tentative D call TRBD1 (6 bases). CDR1 and CDR2 (germline): SGHTS, YDEGEE. This CDR3 is 14 amino acids long. Trimming removed 4 bases from V and 5 bases from J, with 13 bases in between. The CDR3, as DNA: TGTGCCAGCAGCCCTTGGGGGCTGGATCAGCCCCAGCATTTT. This translates into CASSPWGLDQPQHF.

The chain carries TRBV2 and TRBJ1-1, with D perhaps matching TRBD1 (6 bases). V was shortened by 3 bases and J by 0 bases, with 8 bases between the two germline ends. This CDR3 contains 14 residues. Germline values: CDR1 SNHLY, CDR2 FYNNEI. CDR3 sequence (DNA): TGTGCCAGCAGTGAGGGGGCGGTGAACACTGAAGCTTTCTTT. Amino acids: CASSEGAVNTEAFF.

There are a few counts of this clone. The chain has TRBV19 and TRBJ1-5; D ambiguous. Germline V CDR1 and CDR2: LNHDA, SQIVND (reference sequence). CDR3 length: 14 amino acids. V dropped 5 bases and J dropped 4 bases, with 12 bases sitting between them. The CDR3 reads CASSLSGRNQPQHF. DNA of the CDR3: TGTGCCAGTAGTCTAAGCGGGAGGAATCAGCCCCAGCATTTT.

J is TRBJ1-2 and V is TRBV24-1, with 8 nucleotides matching TRBD1. CDR3 length: 16 amino acids. The V gene end was trimmed by 3 bases and the J gene end by 7 bases; junction bases not matched to a gene: 12. In germline, CDR1 is KGHDR, CDR2 SFDVKD. The CDR3 loop reads CATSDARQGRRGGYTF. The CDR3 bases are TGTGCCACCAGTGATGCTCGACAGGGGCGCAGAGGTGGCTACACCTTC.

The chain uses TRBV10-1 and TRBJ1-5; 7 bases agree with TRBD1. Germline loops: CDR1 WNHNN, CDR2 SYGVQD (reference sequence). J gave up 6 bases and V 5 bases, and 4 bases lay outside the gene matches. There are 13 residues in the CDR3. CDR3 bases: TGCGCCAGCAGTACAGGGGTTGGTCAGCCCCAGCATTTT. Its translation is CASSTGVGQPQHF.

CDR3 nucleotide sequence: TGTGCCAGCACCCCAGGGGGTAGCAATCAGCCCCAGCATTTT. Its protein product is CASTPGGSNQPQHF. This chain connects TRBV6-2 or TRBV6-3 to TRBJ1-5, with 7 bases matching TRBD1. CDR1 is MNHEY and CDR2 is SVGEGT in the germline V gene. The CDR3 is 14 residues long. J lost 0 bases, V lost 7 bases, and 3 bases had no gene match.

As to this clone: Relative to the germline gene, one junction end is altered; a read error may explain this. The chain carries TRBV25-1 and TRBJ1-2; no definite D call. Germline V gene sequence: CDR1 MGHDK, CDR2 SYGVNS. This CDR3 region has 12 residues. CDR3 sequence reads: CASSEYPGNLFF. The DNA of the CDR3 is TGTGCCAGCAGTGAATACCCGGGGAATCTCTTCTTC.

This sequence joins TRBV5-5 and TRBJ2-1, with 12 bases that match TRBD1. This CDR3 region has 19 residues. Germline loops: CDR1 SGHKS, CDR2 YYEKEE (reference sequence). V was pared by 6 bases and J by 0 bases, with 13 bases of the junction left unmatched. CDR3 in DNA: TGTGCCAGCACCCCGGGGGGGACAGGGGGCTGGAGCTCCTACAATGAGCAGTTCTTC. This encodes CASTPGGTGGWSSYNEQFF.

This chain links TRBV25-1 with TRBJ2-1; D might be TRBD1 (5 bases). Per germline, CDR1 MGHDK and CDR2 SYGVNS. Trimming took 3 bases from V and 4 from J, leaving 10 bases between them. This CDR3 contains 14 residues. CDR3 sequence: CASSEDNTYNEQFF. The CDR3 coding sequence is TGTGCCAGCAGTGAGGACAACACTTACAATGAGCAGTTCTTC.

The J gene is TRBJ2-1, the V gene TRBV4-1; tentative D call: TRBD2 (6 bases). V was trimmed by 1 base and J by 1 base, leaving 8 bases between them. CDR1 and CDR2 (germline): MGHRA, YSYEKL. This CDR3 comprises 15 residues. CDR3 protein: CASSQAGLSYNEQFF. The CDR3 DNA is TGCGCCAGCAGCCAAGCGGGACTTTCCTACAATGAGCAGTTCTTC.

The chain couples TRBV11-3 to TRBJ2-3; TRBD1 aligns across 7 bases. J was trimmed by 0 bases and V by 5 bases; bases with no gene match: 8. Germline V gives CDR1 SGHNT, CDR2 YENEEA. This CDR3 has 16 residues. The CDR3 protein is CASSLGQDTSTDTQYF. The CDR3 bases are TGTGCCAGCAGCCTAGGACAGGATACTAGCACAGATACGCAGTATTTT.

The CDR3 region has the DNA TGCGCCAGCAGCGTAACCGGGACAGGGGACTCTGAGCAGTTCTTC. Residues: CASSVTGTGDSEQFF. The chain uses TRBV10-1 and TRBJ2-1; 10 bases are a match to TRBD1. The CDR3 totals 15 residues. Trimming cost V 6 bases and J 9 bases; bases outside gene matches: 11. CDR1 WNHNN and CDR2 SYGVQD come from the germline V gene (reference sequence).

This clone appeared a few times. The chain couples TRBV29-1 to TRBJ1-1, with TRBD1 matching 7 bases. Per germline, CDR1 SQVTM and CDR2 ANQGSEA. The CDR3 is 13 residues long. Trimming at V came to 6 bases and at J to 0 bases, leaving 4 bases not matched to a gene. The CDR3 DNA is TGCAGCGTAGAACAGGGGATGAACACTGAAGCTTTCTTT. Protein sequence: CSVEQGMNTEAFF.

This clone appeared once. The chain has TRBV5-1 and TRBJ2-1; 13 bases map to TRBD2. Looked up from germline, CDR1 is SGHRS and CDR2 is YFSETQ. J was trimmed by 1 base and V by 5 bases; bases with no gene match: 6. The CDR3 runs 17 residues. CDR3 region: CASSPGTSGVSYNEQFF. In DNA form, the CDR3 reads TGCGCCAGCAGTCCCGGGACTAGCGGGGTGTCCTACAATGAGCAGTTCTTC.

The chain is built from TRBV29-1 and TRBJ2-3, with 9 positions matching TRBD1. CDR3 size: 14 residues. The germline V gene encodes CDR1 SQVTM and CDR2 ANQGSEA. V shed 2 bases and J 2 bases; nucleotides not matched to a gene: 2. This chain's CDR3 is CSVEWTGVTDTQYF. The CDR3 DNA reads as TGCAGCGTTGAATGGACAGGGGTCACAGATACGCAGTATTTT.

A few counts support this clone. The chain links TRBV7-6 to TRBJ1-6; 7 bases align to TRBD1. V lost 8 bases, J lost 7 bases, and 14 bases stayed unmatched. The length of the CDR3 is 16 residues. Germline-derived CDR1 and CDR2 are SGHVS and FNYEAQ. The CDR3 loop reads CASLPQVRQGNSPLHF. The CDR3 coding sequence is TGTGCCAGCCTCCCTCAAGTGAGACAGGGAAATTCACCCCTCCACTTT.

The table lists this clone with a few counts. J is TRBJ1-2 and V is TRBV19, with 7 bases lining up with TRBD1. The CDR3 totals 11 residues. J gave up 7 bases and V 5 bases, and 1 base lay outside the gene matches. Germline V CDR1 and CDR2: LNHDA, SQIVND (reference sequence). CDR3 DNA: TGTGCCAGTAGTGACAGGGCTGGCTACACCTTC. Encoded protein: CASSDRAGYTF.

In its sample, this clone was seen once. The chain employs TRBV18 and TRBJ2-7; TRBD1 agrees at 7 bases. This CDR3 contains 14 residues. Unmatched junction bases numbered 6, after V lost 3 bases and J lost 4 bases. Germline CDR1 KGHSH, CDR2 LQKENI. CDR3 DNA: TGTGCCAGCTCACCCGGGACAGATCTATACGAGCAGTACTTC. It is translated as CASSPGTDLYEQYF.

The CDR3 region has the DNA TGTGCCAGCAGCCTCTATCCCGGGGAGCTGTTTTTT. Its translation is CASSLYPGELFF. This chain connects TRBV5-8 to TRBJ2-2; D unresolved. The CDR3 spans 12 residues. V shed 4 bases and J shed 6 bases, with 7 bases lying between them. Germline V lookup: CDR1 SGHTS, CDR2 YDEGEE.

The chain combines TRBV7-2 with TRBJ1-3; a possible D gene is TRBD1 (6 bases). Germline assignment: CDR1 SGHTA and CDR2 FQGNSA. V dropped 6 bases and J dropped 4 bases, with 10 bases sitting between them. This CDR3 is built from 13 residues. CDR3 amino acids: CASSQGRGNTIYF. The DNA for the CDR3 is TGTGCCAGCAGTCAGGGGCGGGGAAACACCATATATTTT.

This clone was detected a few times. The chain links TRBV21-1 to TRBJ1-1. TRBV21-1 is described as a pseudogene. There are 20 residues in the CDR3. The CDR3 sequence: CASSKGCYTGGPPGGTEAFF. CDR3 bases: TGTGCCAGCAGCAAAGGGTGCTACACGGGGGGCCCACCTGGAGGCACTGAAGCTTTCTTT.

The chain employs TRBV7-2 and TRBJ2-7; perhaps TRBD2 as D (5 bases). Germline assignment: CDR1 SGHTA and CDR2 FQGNSA. The CDR3 sequence is 13 residues long. Trimming cost V 2 bases and J 3 bases, with 8 bases left between them. The CDR3 sequence: CASSLPTSYEQYF. Written as DNA, the CDR3 is TGTGCCAGCAGCTTACCAACTAGCTACGAGCAGTACTTC.

V and J are TRBV29-1 and TRBJ1-4; D gene ambiguous. The CDR3 is 12 residues long. Trimming removed 4 bases at V and 4 bases at J, with 7 bases between. Germline V gene data show CDR1 as SQVTM and CDR2 as ANQGSEA. The CDR3, as DNA: TGCAGCGTTGCCCAGAATAATGAAAAACTGTTTTTT. Its protein product is CSVAQNNEKLFF.

The chain couples TRBV7-6 to TRBJ2-2; maybe TRBD2 (5 bases). The CDR3 is 15 amino acids. V lost 3 bases, J lost 0 bases, and 8 bases lay in between. Germline loops: CDR1 SGHVS, CDR2 FNYEAQ. The CDR3 reads CASSFGLANTGELFF. Written as DNA, the CDR3 is TGTGCCAGCAGCTTCGGACTGGCGAACACCGGGGAGCTGTTTTTT.

The J gene is TRBJ1-1, the V gene TRBV6-2 or TRBV6-3; TRBD1 is a possible D gene (6 bases). Germline loops: CDR1 MNHEY, CDR2 SVGEGT. The CDR3 is 14 amino acids. Deletions cut 5 bases from V and 4 bases from J, with 14 bases between. The CDR3 loop reads CASSGAGAITEAFF. The DNA for the CDR3 is TGTGCCAGCAGTGGCGCGGGGGCGATCACTGAAGCTTTCTTT.

The V gene is TRBV5-1, the J gene TRBJ2-7; D is ambiguous. Germline CDR1 is SGHRS and CDR2 is YFSETQ. The CDR3 length is 14 residues. V gave up 1 base and J gave up 5 bases, with 13 bases separating them. The CDR3 sequence: CASSLRHPLDEQYF. CDR3 bases: TGCGCCAGCAGCTTGCGACACCCCTTGGACGAGCAGTACTTC.

This clone has just one count. The chain carries TRBV9 and TRBJ2-5, with a tentative D call TRBD2 (6 bases). Trimming pared 3 bases from V and 4 bases from J, leaving 19 bases between. Germline CDR1 and CDR2: SGDLS and YYNGEE. The CDR3 loop spans 16 amino acids. The CDR3 nucleotides read TGTGCCAGCAGCGGAACTAGGAGGGGTGTCGGAGAGACCCAGTACTTC. Protein product: CASSGTRRGVGETQYF.